A selection of T cell receptor beta chains follows, all from one sample in a study of CD4 T cells in relation to SARS-CoV-2 and coronaviruses. Method: immunoSEQ multiplex PCR; TCRdb's copy keeps in-frame clones and lacks some. The sample records about 20,000 clones, just under 75% being singletons. Their antigens are not known. Sequencing was done on a sample of CD4+ T cells from PBMCs, cultured in vitro. The receptors shown here come from a human donor in good health. Both conserved end residues are part of each CDR3. D genes are given only for firm matches. Part of the rows lack a size; the others show once, few, many or a class for expanded clones.

d_gene: TRBD2; j_gene: TRBJ2-7; v_gene: TRBV7-9; abundance: once; CDR3aa: CASTYVTRTSGSYEQYF; CDR3nt: TGTGCCAGCACCTACGTGACTCGGACTAGCGGAAGCTACGAGCAGTACTTC
d_gene: .; j_gene: TRBJ1-6; v_gene: TRBV10-3; abundance: few; CDR3aa: CAISESQSNNSPLHF; CDR3nt: TGTGCCATCAGTGAGTCGCAGTCCAATAATTCACCCCTCCACTTT
d_gene: .; j_gene: TRBJ1-5; v_gene: TRBV13; abundance: .; CDR3aa: CASSLGRDGFGSNQPQHF; CDR3nt: TGTGCCAGCAGCTTAGGCCGGGACGGGTTTGGAAGCAATCAGCCCCAGCATTTT
d_gene: .; j_gene: TRBJ2-7; v_gene: TRBV5-1; abundance: .; CDR3aa: CASSTGPGNEQYF; CDR3nt: TGCGCCAGCAGCACGGGACCGGGCAACGAGCAGTACTTC
d_gene: TRBD1; j_gene: TRBJ2-2; v_gene: TRBV10-3; abundance: .; CDR3aa: CAISEGEWTGGSGELFF; CDR3nt: TGTGCCATCAGTGAGGGTGAATGGACAGGGGGATCCGGGGAGCTGTTTTTT
d_gene: TRBD1; j_gene: TRBJ1-2; v_gene: TRBV5-6; abundance: .; CDR3aa: CASSFQTGGAFGYTF; CDR3nt: TGTGCCAGCAGCTTTCAAACAGGGGGGGCGTTTGGCTACACCTTC
d_gene: .; j_gene: TRBJ1-2; v_gene: TRBV7-7; abundance: few; CDR3aa: CAREPEGYTF; CDR3nt: TGTGCTAGAGAGCCGGAAGGCTACACCTTC
d_gene: TRBD1; j_gene: TRBJ2-3; v_gene: TRBV6-1; abundance: .; CDR3aa: CASSERQGVDTQYF; CDR3nt: TGTGCCAGCAGTGAAAGACAGGGGGTTGATACGCAGTATTTT
d_gene: TRBD2; j_gene: TRBJ2-1; v_gene: TRBV7-2; abundance: few; CDR3aa: CASSLGLAGYNEQFF; CDR3nt: TGTGCCAGCAGCTTAGGACTAGCGGGGTACAATGAGCAGTTCTTC
d_gene: .; j_gene: TRBJ2-1; v_gene: TRBV27; abundance: .; CDR3aa: CASSHELMSNEQFF; CDR3nt: TGTGCCAGCAGCCACGAGCTTATGAGTAATGAGCAGTTCTTC
d_gene: TRBD1; j_gene: TRBJ1-2; v_gene: TRBV5-4; abundance: few; CDR3aa: CASSYRGGYTF; CDR3nt: TGTGCCAGCAGCTACAGGGGAGGCTACACCTTC
d_gene: TRBD2; j_gene: TRBJ2-1; v_gene: TRBV6-1; abundance: few; CDR3aa: CASSDREGNEQFF; CDR3nt: TGTGCCAGCAGTGACCGGGAGGGGAATGAGCAGTTCTTC
d_gene: .; j_gene: TRBJ1-5; v_gene: TRBV7-2; abundance: .; CDR3aa: CASSRLGNQPQHF; CDR3nt: TGTGCCAGCAGCCGTCTGGGAAATCAGCCCCAGCATTTT
d_gene: .; j_gene: TRBJ2-1; v_gene: TRBV7-3; abundance: medium-sized; CDR3aa: CASSPGAAYNEQFF; CDR3nt: TGTGCCAGCAGCCCAGGCGCGGCCTACAATGAGCAGTTCTTC
d_gene: .; j_gene: TRBJ1-2; v_gene: TRBV25-1; abundance: .; CDR3aa: CASSEGSGQNYGYTF; CDR3nt: TGTGCCAGCAGTGAAGGGTCAGGACAGAACTATGGCTACACCTTC
d_gene: .; j_gene: TRBJ2-3; v_gene: TRBV5-1; abundance: few; CDR3aa: CASSLDGTLSTDTQYF; CDR3nt: TGCGCCAGCAGCTTGGACGGGACGCTTAGCACAGATACGCAGTATTTT
d_gene: .; j_gene: TRBJ2-5; v_gene: TRBV7-9; abundance: .; CDR3aa: CASSSYLNRQETQYF; CDR3nt: TGTGCCAGCAGCTCCTACTTAAACCGCCAAGAGACCCAGTACTTC
d_gene: .; j_gene: TRBJ1-3; v_gene: TRBV30; abundance: once; CDR3aa: CAWSVWGTRSGNTIYF; CDR3nt: TGTGCCTGGAGTGTCTGGGGGACTCGCTCTGGAAACACCATATATTTT
d_gene: TRBD1; j_gene: TRBJ2-7; v_gene: TRBV6-5; abundance: once; CDR3aa: CASSYAPGQGEREQYF; CDR3nt: TGTGCCAGCAGTTACGCGCCGGGACAGGGGGAGAGGGAGCAGTACTTC
d_gene: TRBD1; j_gene: TRBJ1-2; v_gene: TRBV6-5; abundance: once; CDR3aa: CASSYSTGVRGYTF; CDR3nt: TGTGCCAGCAGTTACTCAACAGGGGTACGGGGCTACACCTTC
d_gene: TRBD2; j_gene: TRBJ2-5; v_gene: TRBV7-9; abundance: few; CDR3aa: CASSVAGGDETQYF; CDR3nt: TGTGCCAGCAGTGTAGCGGGAGGGGACGAGACCCAGTACTTC
d_gene: TRBD2; j_gene: TRBJ2-4; v_gene: TRBV19; abundance: .; CDR3aa: CASSDRTSGNIQYF; CDR3nt: TGTGCCAGTAGTGATCGGACTAGCGGAAACATTCAGTACTTC
d_gene: .; j_gene: TRBJ2-1; v_gene: TRBV24-1; abundance: once; CDR3aa: CATSSIITQFF; CDR3nt: TGTGCCACCAGTTCTATAATAACGCAGTTCTTC
d_gene: .; j_gene: TRBJ2-7; v_gene: TRBV10-3; abundance: .; CDR3aa: CAISESGYEQYF; CDR3nt: TGTGCCATCAGTGAGTCCGGTTACGAGCAGTACTTC
d_gene: TRBD2; j_gene: TRBJ2-5; v_gene: TRBV9; abundance: .; CDR3aa: CASSVEGGSMETQYF; CDR3nt: TGTGCCAGCAGCGTAGAGGGCGGGAGTATGGAGACCCAGTACTTC
d_gene: .; j_gene: TRBJ1-2; v_gene: TRBV2; abundance: .; CDR3aa: CASSATVVNYGYTF; CDR3nt: TGTGCCAGCAGTGCTACAGTTGTTAACTATGGCTACACCTTC
d_gene: TRBD1; j_gene: TRBJ1-4; v_gene: TRBV4-3; abundance: few; CDR3aa: CASSLSTGVGEKLFF; CDR3nt: TGCGCCAGCAGCCTATCGACAGGGGTGGGAGAAAAACTGTTTTTT
d_gene: .; j_gene: TRBJ1-5; v_gene: TRBV7-2; abundance: medium-sized; CDR3aa: CASSLEGDWNQPQHF; CDR3nt: TGTGCCAGCAGCTTGGAGGGGGATTGGAATCAGCCCCAGCATTTT
d_gene: TRBD2; j_gene: TRBJ2-7; v_gene: TRBV6-2/TRBV6-3; abundance: .; CDR3aa: CASSYPHRLAGFAYEQYF; CDR3nt: TGTGCCAGCAGTTACCCCCACAGGCTAGCGGGATTCGCCTACGAGCAGTACTTC
d_gene: TRBD1; j_gene: TRBJ2-5; v_gene: TRBV9; abundance: once; CDR3aa: CASSTRDRKQETQYF; CDR3nt: TGTGCCAGCAGCACCCGGGACAGAAAACAAGAGACCCAGTACTTC
d_gene: TRBD1; j_gene: TRBJ2-1; v_gene: TRBV28; abundance: .; CDR3aa: CASMGGTGGAYNEQFF; CDR3nt: TGTGCCAGCATGGGCGGGACAGGGGGCGCCTACAATGAGCAGTTCTTC
d_gene: TRBD1; j_gene: TRBJ1-1; v_gene: TRBV5-1; abundance: few; CDR3aa: CASSLRGQGAGNTEAFF; CDR3nt: TGCGCCAGCAGCCTCCGAGGACAGGGGGCTGGGAACACTGAAGCTTTCTTT
d_gene: .; j_gene: TRBJ1-2; v_gene: TRBV7-2; abundance: .; CDR3aa: CASSPGGGGGYTF; CDR3nt: TGTGCCAGCAGCCCCGGGGGAGGGGGTGGCTACACCTTC
d_gene: TRBD1; j_gene: TRBJ1-2; v_gene: TRBV4-3; abundance: .; CDR3aa: CASSREGQGARGYTF; CDR3nt: TGCGCCAGCAGCCGAGAGGGACAGGGGGCGCGGGGCTACACCTTC
d_gene: .; j_gene: TRBJ1-5; v_gene: TRBV30; abundance: .; CDR3aa: CAWSGHDNQPQHF; CDR3nt: TGTGCCTGGAGTGGACATGACAATCAGCCCCAGCATTTT
d_gene: .; j_gene: TRBJ2-7; v_gene: TRBV18; abundance: .; CDR3aa: CASSPGGRWADRGGEQYF; CDR3nt: TGTGCCAGCTCACCAGGGGGACGATGGGCAGATCGGGGCGGCGAGCAGTACTTC
d_gene: .; j_gene: TRBJ1-1; v_gene: TRBV27; abundance: .; CDR3aa: CASSTRPGGTEAFF; CDR3nt: TGTGCCAGCAGTACACGGCCCGGGGGCACTGAAGCTTTCTTT
d_gene: .; j_gene: TRBJ2-3; v_gene: TRBV11-2; abundance: .; CDR3aa: CASTTGGASTDTQYF; CDR3nt: TGTGCCAGCACCACGGGCGGGGCGAGCACAGATACGCAGTATTTT
d_gene: .; j_gene: TRBJ1-6; v_gene: TRBV5-1; abundance: .; CDR3aa: CASSLETGQHYSPLHF; CDR3nt: TGCGCCAGCAGCTTGGAGACAGGCCAACATTATTCACCCCTCCACTTT
d_gene: TRBD2; j_gene: TRBJ2-1; v_gene: TRBV7-8; abundance: few; CDR3aa: CASSLNAGTSGSTKANEQFF; CDR3nt: TGTGCCAGCAGCCTGAACGCCGGGACTAGCGGGAGTACGAAGGCGAATGAGCAGTTCTTC
d_gene: TRBD2; j_gene: TRBJ2-2; v_gene: TRBV10-3; abundance: .; CDR3aa: CAIRGREATGELFF; CDR3nt: TGTGCCATCAGGGGGAGGGAAGCTACCGGGGAGCTGTTTTTT
d_gene: .; j_gene: TRBJ2-2; v_gene: TRBV19; abundance: .; CDR3aa: CATRFSGELFF; CDR3nt: TGTGCCACCCGCTTTTCCGGGGAGCTGTTTTTT
d_gene: TRBD2; j_gene: TRBJ2-3; v_gene: TRBV7-2; abundance: .; CDR3aa: CASSGRLAGAGPTDTQYF; CDR3nt: TGTGCCAGCAGCGGGAGACTAGCGGGAGCGGGCCCCACAGATACGCAGTATTTT
d_gene: TRBD1; j_gene: TRBJ2-3; v_gene: TRBV9; abundance: .; CDR3aa: CASSRQGPTDTQYF; CDR3nt: TGTGCCAGCAGCCGACAGGGACCCACAGATACGCAGTATTTT
d_gene: TRBD1; j_gene: TRBJ1-1; v_gene: TRBV11-2; abundance: .; CDR3aa: CASSPVTGENTEAFF; CDR3nt: TGTGCCAGCAGCCCAGTCACAGGGGAGAACACTGAAGCTTTCTTT
d_gene: TRBD1; j_gene: TRBJ1-1; v_gene: TRBV18; abundance: .; CDR3aa: CASSRTRTGGNTEAFF; CDR3nt: TGTGCCAGCTCACGTACTCGGACAGGCGGGAACACTGAAGCTTTCTTT